This T cell receptor (beta chain) was retrieved from a study of blood T cell repertoires in COVID-19. Study-wide background: Samples representing acute and convalescent COVID-19 were sourced from the United States, Italy and Spain.

Original analysis: Amplification of reference gene primers provided the estimated nucleated cell counts. Some clones are missing from TCRdb's copy, which holds only in-frame ones; the method was immunoSEQ multiplex PCR. V and J calls and clone size are those listed in that table; D and trimming were worked out from the DNA. The table shows 70,000 to 80,000 clones, with more than 75% occurring only once. This CDR3 is built from 13 residues. Trimming cost V 5 bases and J 7 bases, with 12 bases left between them. From germline, CDR1 is MNHNY and CDR2 SVGAGI (reference sequence). This sequence was found in a human donor in a cohort sampled during active COVID-19. Specimen: peripheral blood. The rearrangement joins TRBV6-6 to TRBJ2-1; D is uncertain. The CDR3 reads CASSELGINEQFF. CDR3 coding DNA: TGTGCCAGCAGTGAGTTGGGCATTAATGAGCAGTTCTTC.